This T cell receptor (beta chain) emerged from a study of T-cell memory formation after mild COVID-19. Findings of the study overall: Some SARS-CoV-2-responding clones were already detected in memory before infection. The study found balanced CD4/CD8 in clones contracting day 15 to 85 and a CD4+ lean in later expanders.

On this clonotype: Its antigen is still unknown.

TCRdb itself ran the 5' RACE reads through MiXCR, one entry per CDR3 protein. The sample carries over 350,000 distinct CDR3 sequences, 24% recorded once. The CDR3 runs to 13 residues. V gave up 5 bases and J gave up 0 bases, with 11 bases separating them. Looked up from germline, CDR1 is SQVTM and CDR2 is ANQGSEA. Sequencing input: PBMCs or a T cell subset sorted from them (not recorded which). This TCR was recovered from an adult woman who had mild COVID-19 (a few samples of this study predate the infection). Cell type and time point are not known. The chain employs TRBV29-1 and TRBJ2-7, with D possibly matching TRBD1 (6 bases). In DNA, the CDR3 is TGCAGCGTTACCGGACAGAGCTCCTACGAGCAGTACTTC. Protein sequence: CSVTGQSSYEQYF.